This record looks at one T cell receptor beta chain sequence and its context. Its antigen is currently unknown. Data came from immunoSEQ multiplex PCR; TCRdb stores just in-frame clones and leaves some out. The sample lists 200,000 to 250,000 clones, around 87% occurring once. This specimen belongs to a study of cytomegalovirus exposure and HLA in healthy donors. For the study at large: The 130 or so validation repertoires, a later analysis reported, used the same platform as the roughly 660 repertoires from the first cohort.

The J segment lost 4 bases and the V segment lost 0 bases, leaving 4 bases of the junction unmatched. The CDR3 is made up of 15 amino acids. Germline V gene lookup returns CDR1 GTSNPN and CDR2 SVGIG (reference sequence). Points from the study as a whole: It was about 150 TCR beta chains that were listed as cytomegalovirus-associated.

The sample consisted of PBMCs. The chain is built from TRBV30 and TRBJ2-7; 12 bases agree with TRBD2. The source is a woman aged 18-30 years in good health and CMV-seropositive. The CDR3 bases are TGTGCCTGGAGTGTGGGGACTAGCGGGCTTTACGAGCAGTACTTC. It translates to CAWSVGTSGLYEQYF. Full variable domain (remainder filled in from reference TRBV30 and TRBJ2-7): SQTIHQWPATLVQPVGSPLSLECTVEGTSNPNLYWYRQAAGRGLQLLFYSVGIGQISSEVPQNLSASRPQDRQFILSSKKLLLSDSGFYLCAWSVGTSGLYEQYFGPGTRLTVT.